These T cell receptor beta chains were read from a single sample in a study of T-cell reconstitution after alpha-beta-depleted transplantation in children. TCRdb reprocessed the PCR reads with MiXCR, giving one entry per CDR3 protein. The table lists around 360,000 distinct CDR3 sequences, 10% of them singletons, with roughly 2.5% in the top ten. The starting material was PBMCs from the stem cell graft donor, obtained from the stem cell graft. These receptors came from a human donor who donated a stem cell graft to a child with acute lymphoblastic leukemia. CDR3s include the opening cysteine and the closing phenylalanine or tryptophan. The order of the fields is J gene, clone size, D gene, V gene, CDR3 protein, CDR3 DNA. A D gene is named only where the DNA matches it firmly. Clone size is not always given. Where it is, it says once, few, many or a class for expanded clones.

J: TRBJ2-1
size: many
D: -
V: TRBV5-1
CDR3: CASSPPANEQFF
DNA: TGCGCCAGCAGCCCCCCGGCCAATGAGCAGTTCTTC

J: TRBJ2-5
size: few
D: -
V: TRBV5-4
CDR3: CASSLAPGPETQYF
DNA: TGTGCCAGCAGCTTGGCTCCAGGGCCGGAGACCCAGTACTTC

J: TRBJ1-1
size: many
D: -
V: TRBV4-3
CDR3: CASSQVRRSEAFF
DNA: TGCGCCAGCAGCCAAGTTCGACGCTCTGAAGCTTTCTTT

J: TRBJ1-4
size: many
D: -
V: TRBV7-2
CDR3: CASSLTEFEKLFF
DNA: TGTGCCAGCAGCTTGACAGAGTTCGAAAAACTGTTTTTT

J: TRBJ2-3
size: few
D: TRBD2
V: TRBV29-1
CDR3: CSVVMAGGLSTDTQYF
DNA: TGCAGCGTTGTGATGGCGGGAGGGCTGAGCACAGATACGCAGTATTTT

J: TRBJ2-5
size: few
D: -
V: TRBV5-5
CDR3: CASSDRWADEATQYF
DNA: TGTGCCAGCAGCGACAGGTGGGCCGACGAGGCGACCCAGTACTTC

J: TRBJ2-7
size: -
D: -
V: TRBV27
CDR3: CASSLSGATLLYEQYF
DNA: TGTGCCAGCAGTTTATCAGGGGCTACGCTACTCTACGAGCAGTACTTC

J: TRBJ2-5
size: many
D: TRBD1
V: TRBV29-1
CDR3: CSVRQGSWQETQYF
DNA: TGCAGCGTGCGACAGGGAAGCTGGCAAGAGACCCAGTACTTC

J: TRBJ2-7
size: many
D: -
V: TRBV15
CDR3: CATSRDGNWRDEQYF
DNA: TGTGCCACCAGCAGAGACGGGAACTGGAGGGACGAGCAGTACTTC

J: TRBJ2-7
size: few
D: -
V: TRBV11-2
CDR3: CASTLYQGYEQYF
DNA: TGTGCCAGCACCCTATATCAAGGCTACGAGCAGTACTTC

J: TRBJ2-3
size: many
D: TRBD1
V: TRBV7-3
CDR3: CASSWTGESTDTQYF
DNA: TGTGCCAGCAGCTGGACAGGGGAAAGCACAGATACGCAGTATTTT

J: TRBJ1-1
size: -
D: TRBD1
V: TRBV29-1
CDR3: CSGRQGKDTEAFF
DNA: TGCAGCGGGCGACAGGGCAAAGACACTGAAGCTTTCTTT

J: TRBJ2-3
size: many
D: -
V: TRBV20-1
CDR3: CSAGTADTQYF
DNA: TGCAGTGCTGGGACTGCAGATACGCAGTATTTT

J: TRBJ2-6
size: few
D: TRBD1
V: TRBV6-5
CDR3: CASSYNRGSGANVLTF
DNA: TGTGCCAGCAGTTACAACAGGGGATCTGGGGCCAACGTCCTGACTTTC

J: TRBJ1-4
size: few
D: -
V: TRBV4-3
CDR3: CASSQAAWAHNEKLFF
DNA: TGCGCCAGCAGCCAAGCCGCCTGGGCCCATAATGAAAAACTGTTTTTT

J: TRBJ2-5
size: -
D: TRBD1
V: TRBV29-1
CDR3: CSVVNRGQDETQYF
DNA: TGCAGCGTTGTGAACAGGGGGCAAGATGAGACCCAGTACTTC

J: TRBJ2-1
size: many
D: TRBD2
V: TRBV10-3
CDR3: CAINSGTSGGNEQFF
DNA: TGTGCCATCAATTCGGGGACTAGCGGTGGCAATGAGCAGTTCTTC

J: TRBJ2-7
size: few
D: -
V: TRBV5-1
CDR3: CASSPGGVGNEQYF
DNA: TGCGCCAGCAGCCCCGGCGGGGTCGGGAACGAGCAGTACTTC

J: TRBJ2-3
size: -
D: -
V: TRBV15
CDR3: CATSRETVVTGDTQYF
DNA: TGTGCCACCAGCAGAGAGACGGTAGTAACCGGAGATACGCAGTATTTT

J: TRBJ1-1
size: few
D: TRBD1
V: TRBV7-2
CDR3: CAGHRGMNTEAFF
DNA: TGTGCCGGACACAGGGGAATGAACACTGAAGCTTTCTTT

J: TRBJ2-1
size: few
D: TRBD2
V: TRBV3-1
CDR3: CASSQVTSGYNEQFF
DNA: TGTGCCAGCAGCCAAGTGACTAGCGGATACAATGAGCAGTTCTTC

J: TRBJ2-6
size: many
D: -
V: TRBV4-3
CDR3: CASSQTGSGANVLTF
DNA: TGCGCCAGCAGCCAGACAGGTTCTGGGGCCAACGTCCTGACTTTC

J: TRBJ1-1
size: -
D: -
V: TRBV7-9
CDR3: CASSLSNGVNTEAFF
DNA: TGTGCCAGCAGCTTATCGAACGGGGTGAACACTGAAGCTTTCTTT

J: TRBJ2-3
size: many
D: TRBD2
V: TRBV5-1
CDR3: CASSPQGAGGADTQYF
DNA: TGCGCCAGCAGCCCGCAGGGAGCGGGAGGGGCAGATACGCAGTATTTT

J: TRBJ1-5
size: few
D: -
V: TRBV29-1
CDR3: CSVSGAGNNQPQHF
DNA: TGCAGCGTATCGGGGGCGGGGAACAATCAGCCCCAGCATTTT

J: TRBJ2-3
size: few
D: TRBD2
V: TRBV29-1
CDR3: CSVDGELAGDTQYF
DNA: TGCAGCGTTGATGGGGAACTAGCGGGAGATACGCAGTATTTT

J: TRBJ1-6
size: -
D: -
V: TRBV20-1
CDR3: CSASAGTEGNSPLHF
DNA: TGCAGTGCTAGCGCCGGGACGGAAGGAAATTCACCCCTCCACTTT

J: TRBJ2-5
size: few
D: -
V: TRBV5-1
CDR3: CASSTGTSHQETQYF
DNA: TGCGCCAGCAGCACGGGAACTAGTCACCAAGAGACCCAGTACTTC

J: TRBJ1-6
size: -
D: -
V: TRBV9
CDR3: CASSVDFPDNSPLHF
DNA: TGTGCCAGCAGCGTAGATTTCCCCGACAATTCACCCCTCCACTTT

J: TRBJ2-3
size: few
D: -
V: TRBV5-1
CDR3: CASIDRFTDTQYF
DNA: TGCGCCAGCATAGACAGGTTCACAGATACGCAGTATTTT

J: TRBJ2-7
size: once
D: -
V: TRBV2
CDR3: CASSEFFGRTYEQYF
DNA: TGTGCCAGCAGTGAATTTTTTGGCAGGACCTACGAGCAGTACTTC

J: TRBJ1-5
size: many
D: -
V: TRBV29-1
CDR3: CSVVAGDQPQHF
DNA: TGCAGCGTTGTGGCAGGGGATCAGCCCCAGCATTTT

J: TRBJ2-7
size: few
D: TRBD1
V: TRBV7-2
CDR3: CASSLVLQGTYEQYF
DNA: TGTGCCAGCAGCTTAGTTCTACAGGGGACCTACGAGCAGTACTTC

J: TRBJ2-7
size: -
D: TRBD1
V: TRBV7-3
CDR3: CASSRFGTGVGEQYF
DNA: TGTGCCAGCAGCCGCTTTGGGACAGGTGTGGGCGAGCAGTACTTC

J: TRBJ2-7
size: many
D: TRBD2
V: TRBV20-1
CDR3: CSARDLATSEEQYF
DNA: TGCAGTGCTAGAGATCTGGCAACTAGCGAGGAGCAGTACTTC

J: TRBJ2-1
size: -
D: TRBD1
V: TRBV7-8
CDR3: CASSSGQASYNEQFF
DNA: TGTGCCAGCAGCTCGGGACAGGCGTCCTACAATGAGCAGTTCTTC

J: TRBJ2-7
size: few
D: TRBD2
V: TRBV11-2
CDR3: CASSRQLTSGRARTYEQYF
DNA: TGTGCCAGCAGTCGACAGTTGACTAGCGGGAGGGCTCGTACCTACGAGCAGTACTTC

J: TRBJ2-5
size: medium-sized
D: -
V: TRBV7-2
CDR3: CASSWGQETQYF
DNA: TGTGCCAGCAGCTGGGGGCAAGAGACCCAGTACTTC